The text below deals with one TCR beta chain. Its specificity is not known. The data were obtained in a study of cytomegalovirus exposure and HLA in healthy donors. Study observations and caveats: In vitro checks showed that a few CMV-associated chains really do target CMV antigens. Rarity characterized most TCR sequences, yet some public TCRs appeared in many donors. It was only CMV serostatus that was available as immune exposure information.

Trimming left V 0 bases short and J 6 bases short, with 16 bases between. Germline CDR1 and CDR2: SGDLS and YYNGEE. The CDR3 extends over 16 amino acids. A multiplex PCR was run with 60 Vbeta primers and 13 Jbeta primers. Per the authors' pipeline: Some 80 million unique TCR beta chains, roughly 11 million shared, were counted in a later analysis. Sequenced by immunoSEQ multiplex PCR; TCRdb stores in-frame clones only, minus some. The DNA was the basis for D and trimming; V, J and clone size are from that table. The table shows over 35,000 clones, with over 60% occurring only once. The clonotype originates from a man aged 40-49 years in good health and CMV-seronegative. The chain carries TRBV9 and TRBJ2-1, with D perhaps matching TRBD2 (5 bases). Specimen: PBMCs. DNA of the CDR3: TGTGCCAGCAGCGTAGGTGTAGGAGAGGGCGGCAATGAGCAGTTCTTC. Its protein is CASSVGVGEGGNEQFF. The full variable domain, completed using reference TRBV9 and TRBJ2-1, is DSGVTQTPKHLITATGQRVTLRCSPRSGDLSVYWYQQSLDQGLQFLIQYYNGEERAKGNILERFSAQQFPDLHSELNLSSLELGDSALYFCASSVGVGEGGNEQFFGPGTRLTVL.